One sample yielded the 6 T cell receptor beta chains listed below, sequenced in a study of T cell responses to AZD1222 COVID-19 vaccine (dated by TCRdb to the early 2020s). Library prep was done by the immunoSEQ multiplex PCR assay. In its TCRdb copy, this immuneACCESS table keeps in-frame sequences only and misses some clones. Where compared with another copy, unresolved V genes explain less than half of these, and the others have no known cause. A total of some 120,000 clones appear in this sample, over 85% of them only once. The top ten clones comprise roughly 0.96% of the sample. This sample's time point label indicates: baseline before first vaccination. The sequencing here drew on peripheral blood, taken on day 0 of AZD1222 vaccination. These receptors all come from an adult in good health.

This chain uses TRBV18 with TRBJ2-3; 8 nucleotides agree with TRBD1. The CDR3 contains 16 residues. The V gene's germline CDR1 is KGHSH and CDR2 LQKENI. Trimming removed 4 bases from V and 8 bases from J; junction bases left unmatched: 14. The CDR3 bases are TGTGCCAGCTCACTGCCGGGACAGGAGATCTTCCTTACGCAGTATTTT. It translates to CASSLPGQEIFLTQYF.

The CDR3 loop is CSASTGMNYGYTF. As DNA, the CDR3 is TGCAGTGCTAGTACAGGGATGAACTATGGCTACACCTTC. The V gene is TRBV20-1, the J gene TRBJ1-2; perhaps TRBD1 as D (6 bases). Trimming left V 3 bases short and J 2 bases short, with 10 bases between. The CDR3 consists of 13 residues. From germline, CDR1 is DFQATT and CDR2 SNEGSKA (reference sequence).

The rearrangement links TRBV5-6 to TRBJ2-7; a weak D match, TRBD1 (5 bases). The ends were cut back, 0 bases at V and 4 bases at J, with 14 bases in the middle. CDR1 and CDR2 (germline): SGHDT, YYEEEE. There are 15 residues in the CDR3. CDR3 region: CASSLEGRSWYEQYF. The CDR3 region has the DNA TGTGCCAGCAGCTTGGAGGGGCGTTCGTGGTACGAGCAGTACTTC. The whole variable domain, filled in from reference TRBV5-6 and TRBJ2-7, reads DAGVTQSPTHLIKTRGQQVTLRCSPKSGHDTVSWYQQALGQGPQFIFQYYEEEERQRGNFPDRFSGHQFPNYSSELNVNALLLGDSALYLCASSLEGRSWYEQYFGPGTRLTVT.

The gene calls are TRBV27 and TRBJ1-5, with a tentative D call TRBD1 (6 bases). There are 13 residues in the CDR3. Trimming removed 4 bases from V and 5 bases from J, with 9 bases in between. CDR1 and CDR2 from the germline V gene are MNHEY and SMNVEV (reference sequence). The DNA for the CDR3 is TGTGCCAGCAGTTGGGGGGCTCATCAGCCCCAGCATTTT. Its protein is CASSWGAHQPQHF.

The chain carries TRBV7-3 and TRBJ2-3; 10 bases line up with TRBD2. The CDR3 runs 20 residues. J lost 2 bases, V lost 0 bases, and 14 bases had no gene match. Germline V gene sequence: CDR1 SGHTA, CDR2 FQGTGA. The CDR3 region is CASSLTPLAGSLRDTDTQYF. The CDR3 DNA sequence: TGTGCCAGCAGCTTAACGCCACTAGCGGGGTCCTTGCGAGACACAGATACGCAGTATTTT. Full variable domain (remainder filled in from reference TRBV7-3 and TRBJ2-3): GAGVSQTPSNKVTEKGKYVELRCDPISGHTALYWYRQSLGQGPEFLIYFQGTGAADDSGLPNDRFFAVRPEGSVSTLKIQRTERGDSAVYLCASSLTPLAGSLRDTDTQYFGPGTRLTVL.

V and J are TRBV6-6 and TRBJ2-7; D is possibly TRBD2 (6 bases). Germline-derived CDR1 and CDR2 are MNHNY and SVGAGI (reference sequence). The CDR3 sequence is 16 residues long. Trimming stripped 5 bases from V and 0 bases from J, with 17 bases between. The CDR3 DNA reads TGTGCCAGCAGTCGAACCCGGGACTTTAGCTCCTACGAGCAGTACTTC. Translating gives CASSRTRDFSSYEQYF.